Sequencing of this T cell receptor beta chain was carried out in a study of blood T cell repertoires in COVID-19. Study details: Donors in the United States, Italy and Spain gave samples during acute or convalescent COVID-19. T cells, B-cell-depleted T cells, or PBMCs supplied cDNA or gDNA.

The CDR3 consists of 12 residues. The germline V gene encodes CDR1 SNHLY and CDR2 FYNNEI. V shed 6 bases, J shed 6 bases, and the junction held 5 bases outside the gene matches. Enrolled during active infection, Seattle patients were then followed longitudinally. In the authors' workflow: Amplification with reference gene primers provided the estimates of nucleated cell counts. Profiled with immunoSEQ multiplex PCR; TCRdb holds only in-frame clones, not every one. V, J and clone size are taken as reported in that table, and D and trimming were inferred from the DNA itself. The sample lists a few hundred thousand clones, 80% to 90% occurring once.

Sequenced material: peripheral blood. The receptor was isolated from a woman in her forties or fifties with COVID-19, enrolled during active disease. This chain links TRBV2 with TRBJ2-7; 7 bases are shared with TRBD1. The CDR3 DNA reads TGTGCCAGCAGACAGACAGGGAGCGAGCAGTACTTC. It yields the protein CASRQTGSEQYF.